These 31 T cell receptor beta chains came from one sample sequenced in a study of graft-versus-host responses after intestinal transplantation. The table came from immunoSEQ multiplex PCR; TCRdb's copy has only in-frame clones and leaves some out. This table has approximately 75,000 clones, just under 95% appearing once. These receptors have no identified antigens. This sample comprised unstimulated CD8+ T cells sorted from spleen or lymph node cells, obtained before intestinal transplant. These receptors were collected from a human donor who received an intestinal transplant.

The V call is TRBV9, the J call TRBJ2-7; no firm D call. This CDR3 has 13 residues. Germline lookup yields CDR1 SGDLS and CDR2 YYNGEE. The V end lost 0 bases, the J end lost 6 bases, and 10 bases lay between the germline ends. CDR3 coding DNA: TGTGCCAGCAGCGTAGGGAGTTTGGGCGAGCAGTACTTC. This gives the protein CASSVGSLGEQYF.

CDR3 DNA: TGCGCCAGCAGCTTGGCGAGTCCTCTGTGGGAGCAGTACTTC. Its translation: CASSLASPLWEQYF. The chain joins TRBV5-1 to TRBJ2-7; no clear D. V was shortened by 0 bases and J by 7 bases, with 14 bases between the two germline ends. The CDR3 runs to 14 residues. Germline lookup yields CDR1 SGHRS and CDR2 YFSETQ.

The CDR3, as DNA: TGTGCCAGCCTGGGGCTTGGCGGGAGAACCGGGGAGCTGTTTTTT. Protein product: CASLGLGGRTGELFF. The V call is TRBV27, the J call TRBJ2-2, with 7 bases lining up with TRBD2. The CDR3 sequence is 15 residues long. V shed 8 bases, J shed 5 bases, and the junction held 11 bases outside the gene matches. Germline V gene lookup returns CDR1 MNHEY and CDR2 SMNVEV (reference sequence).

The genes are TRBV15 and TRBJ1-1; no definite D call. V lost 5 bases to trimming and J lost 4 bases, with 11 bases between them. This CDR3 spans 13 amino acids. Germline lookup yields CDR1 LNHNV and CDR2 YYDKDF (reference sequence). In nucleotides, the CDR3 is TGTGCCACCAGCGGCTCTAGAAGCACTGAAGCTTTCTTT. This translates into CATSGSRSTEAFF.

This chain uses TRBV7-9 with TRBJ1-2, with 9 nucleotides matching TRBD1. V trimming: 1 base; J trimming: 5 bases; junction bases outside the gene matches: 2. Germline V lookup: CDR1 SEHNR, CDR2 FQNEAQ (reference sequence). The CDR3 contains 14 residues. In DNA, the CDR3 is TGTGCCAGCAGCTTAGTGGGGACAGGGTATGGCTACACCTTC. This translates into CASSLVGTGYGYTF. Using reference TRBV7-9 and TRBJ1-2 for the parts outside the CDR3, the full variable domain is DTGVSQNPRHKITKRGQNVTFRCDPISEHNRLYWYRQTLGQGPEFLTYFQNEAQLEKSRLLSDRFSAERPKGSFSTLEIQRTEQGDSAMYLCASSLVGTGYGYTFGSGTRLTVV.

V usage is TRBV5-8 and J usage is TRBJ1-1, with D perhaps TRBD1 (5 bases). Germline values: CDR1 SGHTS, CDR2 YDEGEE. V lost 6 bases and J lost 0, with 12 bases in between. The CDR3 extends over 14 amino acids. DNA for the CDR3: TGTGCCAGCATCGACGGGGGTATGAACACTGAAGCTTTCTTT. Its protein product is CASIDGGMNTEAFF.

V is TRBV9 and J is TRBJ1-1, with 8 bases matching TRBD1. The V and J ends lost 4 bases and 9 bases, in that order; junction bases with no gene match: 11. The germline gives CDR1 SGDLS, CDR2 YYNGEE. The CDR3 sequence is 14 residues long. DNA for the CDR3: TGTGCCAGCAGCCCTGGGGGACAGGTGATGAAAGCTTTCTTT. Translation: CASSPGGQVMKAFF.

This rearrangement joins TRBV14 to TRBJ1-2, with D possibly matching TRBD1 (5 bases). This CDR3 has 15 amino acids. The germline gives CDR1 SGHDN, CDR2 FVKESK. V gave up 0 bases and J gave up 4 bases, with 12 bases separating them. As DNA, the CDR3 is TGTGCCAGCAGCCAAGAGGGGGACGCGTTCTATGGCTACACCTTC. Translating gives CASSQEGDAFYGYTF. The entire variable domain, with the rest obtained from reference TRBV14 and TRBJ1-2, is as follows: EAGVTQFPSHSVIEKGQTVTLRCDPISGHDNLYWYRRVMGKEIKFLLHFVKESKQDESGMPNNRFLAERTGGTYSTLKVQPAELEDSGVYFCASSQEGDAFYGYTFGSGTRLTVV.

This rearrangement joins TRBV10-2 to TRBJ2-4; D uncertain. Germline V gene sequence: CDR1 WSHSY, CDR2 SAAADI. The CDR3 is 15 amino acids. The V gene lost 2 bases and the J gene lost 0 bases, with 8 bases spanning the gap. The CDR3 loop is CASSEGALAKNIQYF. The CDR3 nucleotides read TGCGCCAGCAGTGAGGGAGCTTTAGCCAAAAACATTCAGTACTTC.

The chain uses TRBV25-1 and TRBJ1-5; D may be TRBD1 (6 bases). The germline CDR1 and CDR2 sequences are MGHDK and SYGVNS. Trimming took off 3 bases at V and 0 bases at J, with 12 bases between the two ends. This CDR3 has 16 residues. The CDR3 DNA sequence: TGTGCCAGCAGTGATGGACAGAGTTATAGCAATCAGCCCCAGCATTTT. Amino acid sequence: CASSDGQSYSNQPQHF.

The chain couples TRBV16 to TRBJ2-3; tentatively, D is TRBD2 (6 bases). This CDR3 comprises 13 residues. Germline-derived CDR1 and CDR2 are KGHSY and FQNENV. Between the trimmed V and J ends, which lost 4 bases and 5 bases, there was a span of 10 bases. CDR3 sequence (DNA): TGTGCCAGCAGCCCGATCGGGGGAGATACGCAGTATTTT. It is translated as CASSPIGGDTQYF.

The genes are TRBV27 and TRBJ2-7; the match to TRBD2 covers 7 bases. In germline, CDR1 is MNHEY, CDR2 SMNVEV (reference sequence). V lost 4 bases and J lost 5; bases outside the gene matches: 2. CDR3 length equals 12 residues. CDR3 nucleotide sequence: TGTGCCAGCAGTTGGGGGGGGAACGAGCAGTACTTC. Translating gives CASSWGGNEQYF.

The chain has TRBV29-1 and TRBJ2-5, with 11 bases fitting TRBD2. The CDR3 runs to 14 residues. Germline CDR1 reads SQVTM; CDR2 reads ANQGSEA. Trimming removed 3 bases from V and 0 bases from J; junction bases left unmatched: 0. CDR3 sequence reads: CSVEGLADQETQYF. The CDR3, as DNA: TGCAGCGTTGAGGGACTAGCGGACCAAGAGACCCAGTACTTC.

CDR3 loop: CASRGETGLAAEQFF. The CDR3 DNA reads TGTGCCAGCCGAGGGGAAACGGGACTAGCAGCGGAGCAGTTCTTC. The chain recombines TRBV6-1 with TRBJ2-1, with 9 bases aligning to TRBD2. This CDR3 spans 15 amino acids. V dropped 8 bases and J dropped 10; count of bases not matched to a gene: 15. Germline values: CDR1 MNHNS, CDR2 SASEGT.

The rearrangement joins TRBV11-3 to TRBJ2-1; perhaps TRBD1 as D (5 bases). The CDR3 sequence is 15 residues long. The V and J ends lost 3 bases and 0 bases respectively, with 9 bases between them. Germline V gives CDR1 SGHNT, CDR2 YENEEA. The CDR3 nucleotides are TGTGCCAGCAGCTTCACAGGCGACTCCTACAATGAGCAGTTCTTC. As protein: CASSFTGDSYNEQFF.

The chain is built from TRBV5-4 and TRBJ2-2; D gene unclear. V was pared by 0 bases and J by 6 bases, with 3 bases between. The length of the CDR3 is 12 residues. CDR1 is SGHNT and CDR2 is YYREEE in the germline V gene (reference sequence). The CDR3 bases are TGTGCCAGCAGCTTGGTTGCCGGGGAGCTGTTTTTT. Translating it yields CASSLVAGELFF.

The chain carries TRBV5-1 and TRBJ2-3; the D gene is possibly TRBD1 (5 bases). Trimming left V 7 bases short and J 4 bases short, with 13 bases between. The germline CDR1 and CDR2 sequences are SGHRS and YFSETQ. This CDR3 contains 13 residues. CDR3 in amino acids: CASAALGADTQYF. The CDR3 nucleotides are TGCGCCAGCGCCGCGCTAGGGGCAGATACGCAGTATTTT.

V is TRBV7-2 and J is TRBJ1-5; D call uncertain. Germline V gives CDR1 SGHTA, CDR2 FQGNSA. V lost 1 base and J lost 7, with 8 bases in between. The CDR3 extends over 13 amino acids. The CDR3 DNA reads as TGTGCCAGCAGCTTAGACAACGGGCAGCCCCAGCATTTT. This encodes CASSLDNGQPQHF.

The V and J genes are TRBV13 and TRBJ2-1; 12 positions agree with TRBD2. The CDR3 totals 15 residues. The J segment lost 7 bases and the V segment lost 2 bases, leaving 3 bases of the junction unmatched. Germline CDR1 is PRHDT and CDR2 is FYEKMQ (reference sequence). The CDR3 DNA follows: TGTGCCAGCAGCTTACTAGCGGGAGGGAGTAATGAGCAGTTCTTC. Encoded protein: CASSLLAGGSNEQFF.

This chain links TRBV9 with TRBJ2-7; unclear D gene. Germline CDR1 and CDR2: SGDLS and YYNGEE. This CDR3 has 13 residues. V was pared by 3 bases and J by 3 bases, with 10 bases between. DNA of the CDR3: TGTGCCAGCAGCGAGGGAAGAGGCTACGAGCAGTACTTC. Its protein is CASSEGRGYEQYF.

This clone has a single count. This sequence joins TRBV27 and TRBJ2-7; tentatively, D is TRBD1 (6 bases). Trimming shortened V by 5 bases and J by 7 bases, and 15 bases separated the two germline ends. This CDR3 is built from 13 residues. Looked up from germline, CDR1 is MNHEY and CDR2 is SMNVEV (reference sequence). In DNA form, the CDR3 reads TGTGCCAGCAGTCCCCTACAGGGATGGGAGCAGTACTTC. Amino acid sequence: CASSPLQGWEQYF.

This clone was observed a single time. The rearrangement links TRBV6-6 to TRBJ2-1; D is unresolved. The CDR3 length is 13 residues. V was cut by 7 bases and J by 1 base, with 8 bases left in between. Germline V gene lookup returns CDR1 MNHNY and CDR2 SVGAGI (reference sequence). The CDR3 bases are TGTGCCAGCACTCCCGGGTCCTACAATGAGCAGTTCTTC. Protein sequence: CASTPGSYNEQFF.

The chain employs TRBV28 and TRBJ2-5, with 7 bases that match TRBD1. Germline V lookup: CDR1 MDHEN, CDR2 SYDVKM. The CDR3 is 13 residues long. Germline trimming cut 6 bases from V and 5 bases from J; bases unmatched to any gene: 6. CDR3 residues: CASRNTGEETQYF. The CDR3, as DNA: TGTGCCAGCAGGAATACAGGGGAGGAGACCCAGTACTTC.

The CDR3 here is CASIPGTGAALHF. The CDR3 coding sequence is TGTGCCAGCATCCCGGGGACAGGGGCGGCCCTCCACTTT. V usage is TRBV28 and J usage is TRBJ1-6; TRBD1 matches 10 bases. The length of the CDR3 is 13 residues. The V segment lost 7 bases and the J segment 14 bases; nucleotides outside the gene matches: 8. CDR1 and CDR2 from the germline V gene are MDHEN and SYDVKM.

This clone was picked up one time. The CDR3 protein is CASKVEGILGLAGYEQFF. The CDR3 region has the DNA TGTGCCAGCAAGGTTGAGGGGATTTTGGGGCTAGCGGGATACGAGCAGTTCTTC. The rearrangement links TRBV5-6 to TRBJ2-1; 9 nucleotides line up with TRBD2. This CDR3 contains 18 residues. Unmatched junction bases numbered 23, after V lost 6 bases and J lost 10 bases. Germline CDR1 is SGHDT and CDR2 is YYEEEE.

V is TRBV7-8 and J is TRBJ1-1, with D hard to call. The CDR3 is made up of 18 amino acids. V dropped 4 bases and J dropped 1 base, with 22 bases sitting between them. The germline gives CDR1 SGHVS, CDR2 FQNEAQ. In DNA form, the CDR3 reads TGTGCCAGCAGCTCTTTCCCCTCCGGGCTTTGGGGGAACACTGAAGCTTTCTTT. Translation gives CASSSFPSGLWGNTEAFF.

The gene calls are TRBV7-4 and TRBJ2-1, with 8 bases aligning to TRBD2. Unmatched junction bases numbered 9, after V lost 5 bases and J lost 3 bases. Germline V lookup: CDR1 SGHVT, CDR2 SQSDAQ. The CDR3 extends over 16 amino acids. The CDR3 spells CASSDPGLVYYNEQFF. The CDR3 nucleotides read TGTGCCAGCAGCGATCCGGGACTAGTGTACTACAATGAGCAGTTCTTC.

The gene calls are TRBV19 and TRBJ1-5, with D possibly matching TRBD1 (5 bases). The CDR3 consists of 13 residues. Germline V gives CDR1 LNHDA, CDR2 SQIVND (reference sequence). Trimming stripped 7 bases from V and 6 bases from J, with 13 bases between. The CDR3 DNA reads TGTGCCAGTACGGACGGGGGAGCTCAGCCCCAGCATTTT. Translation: CASTDGGAQPQHF.

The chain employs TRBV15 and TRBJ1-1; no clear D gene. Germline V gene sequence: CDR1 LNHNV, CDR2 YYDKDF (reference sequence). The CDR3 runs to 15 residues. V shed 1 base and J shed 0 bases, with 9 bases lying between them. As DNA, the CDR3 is TGTGCCACCAGCAGAGTCCGCAACATGAACACTGAAGCTTTCTTT. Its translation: CATSRVRNMNTEAFF.

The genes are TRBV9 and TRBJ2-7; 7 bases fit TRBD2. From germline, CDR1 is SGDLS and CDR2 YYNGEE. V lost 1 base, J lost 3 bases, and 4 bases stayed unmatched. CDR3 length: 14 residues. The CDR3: CASSVSGTDYEQYF. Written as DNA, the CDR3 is TGTGCCAGCAGCGTAAGCGGGACGGACTACGAGCAGTACTTC.

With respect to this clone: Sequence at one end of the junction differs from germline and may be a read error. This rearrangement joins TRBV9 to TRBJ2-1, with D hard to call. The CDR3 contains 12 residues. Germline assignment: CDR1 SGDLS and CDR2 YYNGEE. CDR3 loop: CASSVDGLWQFF. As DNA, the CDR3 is TGTGCCAGCAGTGTAGACGGTCTCTGGCAGTTCTTC.